One sample yielded the 29 T cell receptor beta chains listed below, sequenced in a study of shared clonotypes between healthy human individuals. Assay: immunoSEQ multiplex PCR; the TCRdb copy retains only in-frame clones and omits some. The sample lists some 1,400,000 clones; around 95% were seen once. The sample consisted of naive CD4+ T cells sorted from blood. Subset in this sample: CD45RA+ positively selected. The source is a man aged 25 to 40 in good health.

With respect to this clone: This sample also contains other DNA sequences that code for the same CDR3. The chain uses TRBV18 and TRBJ2-7; D is possibly TRBD2 (6 bases). V dropped 3 bases and J dropped 6 bases, with 9 bases sitting between them. Per germline, CDR1 KGHSH and CDR2 LQKENI. The CDR3 sequence is 12 residues long. CDR3 residues: CASSPVGGEQYF. DNA for the CDR3: TGTGCCAGCTCACCCGTGGGGGGCGAGCAGTACTTC.

The chain links TRBV10-1 to TRBJ1-1; D unresolved. Germline CDR1 reads WNHNN; CDR2 reads SYGVQD (reference sequence). Trimming stripped 3 bases from V and 6 bases from J, with 11 bases between. The CDR3 has 13 amino acids. CDR3 sequence (DNA): TGCGCCAGCAGTGACCATGGCTTCGCTGAAGCTTTCTTT. Protein product: CASSDHGFAEAFF.

V gene TRBV9 combines with J gene TRBJ2-2; 8 nucleotides line up with TRBD2. The V segment lost 3 bases and the J segment 5 bases; nucleotides outside the gene matches: 9. Germline loops: CDR1 SGDLS, CDR2 YYNGEE. CDR3 length equals 16 residues. The CDR3 is CASSARTSHITGELFF. The CDR3 coding sequence is TGTGCCAGCAGCGCCCGGACTAGCCATATAACCGGGGAGCTGTTTTTT.

This chain joins TRBV18 and TRBJ2-7; D possibly corresponds to TRBD1 (5 bases). The V gene lost 3 bases and the J gene lost 2 bases, with 11 bases spanning the gap. The CDR3 sequence is 14 residues long. Germline lookup yields CDR1 KGHSH and CDR2 LQKENI. The CDR3 here is CASSPLRTTYEQYF. The CDR3, as DNA: TGTGCCAGCTCACCTCTCAGGACAACCTACGAGCAGTACTTC.

The rearrangement uses TRBV11-2 and TRBJ2-1; either TRBD1 or TRBD2 may fit D (5 bases each). The length of the CDR3 is 14 residues. The ends were cut back, 3 bases at V and 9 bases at J, with 15 bases in the middle. CDR1 and CDR2 (germline): SGHAT, FQNNGV. CDR3 residues: CASSFVRVGAEQFF. The CDR3 nucleotides are TGTGCCAGCAGCTTCGTCAGGGTGGGAGCTGAGCAGTTCTTC.

The rearrangement links TRBV9 to TRBJ2-1; TRBD2 matches 9 bases. The CDR3 runs to 16 residues. V dropped 2 bases and J dropped 4; count of bases not matched to a gene: 7. Germline V gene data show CDR1 as SGDLS and CDR2 as YYNGEE. CDR3 in amino acids: CASSVGYAGGYNEQFF. In DNA form, the CDR3 reads TGTGCCAGCAGCGTCGGGTATGCGGGAGGGTACAATGAGCAGTTCTTC.

The rearrangement joins TRBV10-2 to TRBJ2-1; no firm D call. From germline, CDR1 is WSHSY and CDR2 SAAADI. This CDR3 region has 15 residues. The V and J ends lost 10 bases and 0 bases respectively, with 16 bases between them. The DNA for the CDR3 is TGCGCCAATCCCAGCCGGCAGTGCTCCTACAATGAGCAGTTCTTC. The encoded protein is CANPSRQCSYNEQFF.

This clone was seen just once. V gene TRBV7-3 combines with J gene TRBJ1-2; a possible D gene is TRBD1 (5 bases). The CDR3 length is 17 residues. CDR1 and CDR2 from the germline V gene are SGHTA and FQGTGA. V lost 4 bases and J lost 3, with 21 bases in between. Here the CDR3 DNA reads TGTGCCAGCAGCTCCTCTCCGGGGGACGGTATTGACTATGGCTACACCTTC. This translates into CASSSSPGDGIDYGYTF.

This clone was observed a single time. V and J are TRBV5-8 and TRBJ2-7, with 8 bases aligning to TRBD2. In germline, CDR1 is SGHTS, CDR2 YDEGEE. Unmatched junction bases numbered 10, after V lost 5 bases and J lost 0 bases. The CDR3 is 16 residues long. CDR3 nucleotides: TGTGCCAGCAGACCGGGGGGGAGGGGGTCCTCCTACGAGCAGTACTTC. Protein sequence: CASRPGGRGSSYEQYF.

The chain carries TRBV29-1 and TRBJ1-1; 10 bases are shared with TRBD1. The CDR3 has 10 amino acids. The ends lost 7 bases at V and 8 bases at J; junction bases unmatched: 1. Germline CDR1 SQVTM, CDR2 ANQGSEA. CDR3 sequence: CSGGQGEAFF. The CDR3 DNA reads as TGCAGCGGGGGACAGGGGGAAGCTTTCTTT.

This sequence joins TRBV6-5 and TRBJ1-3, with no clear D. The V and J ends lost 6 bases and 5 bases respectively, with 5 bases between them. The CDR3 covers 11 residues. Germline-derived CDR1 and CDR2 are MNHEY and SVGAGI. As DNA, the CDR3 is TGTGCCAGCAGATCTAGAAACACCATATATTTT. Protein: CASRSRNTIYF.

This clone has a single count. The CDR3 protein is CASSSQDRGAEAFF. For the CDR3, the DNA is TGTGCCAGCAGTTCTCAGGACAGGGGAGCGGAAGCTTTCTTT. The chain carries TRBV6-5 and TRBJ1-1, with 9 bases aligning to TRBD1. Germline CDR1 and CDR2: MNHEY and SVGAGI. V was pared by 4 bases and J by 8 bases, with 8 bases of the junction left unmatched. The CDR3 covers 14 residues.

The V gene is TRBV5-4, the J gene TRBJ2-5, with D uncertain. The V end was cut by 4 bases, the J end by 2 bases, with 12 bases between. The CDR3 is made up of 14 amino acids. The germline CDR1 and CDR2 sequences are SGHNT and YYREEE (reference sequence). CDR3 region: CASSTDGTQETQYF. CDR3 nucleotide sequence: TGTGCCAGCAGCACAGACGGAACGCAAGAGACCCAGTACTTC.

The chain uses TRBV7-3 and TRBJ2-2, with 8 bases matching TRBD2. The CDR3 spans 16 residues. Germline CDR1 SGHTA, CDR2 FQGTGA. The J segment lost 7 bases and the V segment lost 4 bases, leaving 11 bases of the junction unmatched. This chain's CDR3 is CASSYNSGSVGGELFF. The DNA for the CDR3 is TGTGCCAGCAGCTACAACAGCGGGAGTGTTGGCGGGGAGCTGTTTTTT.

This clone turned up a few times. The rearrangement links TRBV7-8 to TRBJ2-7, with D maybe TRBD1 (5 bases). Germline CDR1 reads SGHVS; CDR2 reads FQNEAQ. The V end lost 5 bases, the J end lost 0 bases, and 11 bases lay between the germline ends. CDR3 size: 14 residues. In DNA form, the CDR3 reads TGTGCCAGCAGCCAGGGAACCCCCTCCTACGAGCAGTACTTC. This codes for CASSQGTPSYEQYF.

This clone was picked up one time. The chain is built from TRBV30 and TRBJ1-4; 10 positions match TRBD1. The CDR3 has 19 amino acids. Germline V lookup: CDR1 GTSNPN, CDR2 SVGIG (reference sequence). The V segment lost 0 bases and the J segment 8 bases; nucleotides outside the gene matches: 18. CDR3 DNA: TGTGCCTGGAGTGTACGGACCGGGACAGGGGTGCGGTCGAAGGAAAAACTGTTTTTT. Translated: CAWSVRTGTGVRSKEKLFF.

V gene TRBV30 combines with J gene TRBJ2-1; maybe TRBD1 (5 bases). V lost 3 bases and J lost 1, with 19 bases in between. There are 17 residues in the CDR3. The germline V gene encodes CDR1 GTSNPN and CDR2 SVGIG (reference sequence). CDR3 DNA: TGTGCCTGGAGCGTCAGGGTTGGCGTCAATTCCTACAATGAGCAGTTCTTC. The encoded protein is CAWSVRVGVNSYNEQFF.

The chain carries TRBV21-1 and TRBJ1-1; the D segment call TRBD1 is taken from the table without a DNA check. TRBV21-1 is tagged as a pseudogene. The CDR3 has 16 residues. The DNA of the CDR3 is TGTGCCAGCAGCAAAGCTCACATTGGAAGGGGGAGTGGAGCTTTCTTT. Amino acids: CASSKAHIGRGSGAFF.

The chain combines TRBV28 with TRBJ2-2; 11 bases agree with TRBD2. There are 13 residues in the CDR3. CDR1 and CDR2 from the germline V gene are MDHEN and SYDVKM. The trim removed 6 bases at V and 10 bases at J, leaving 4 bases unmatched. Here the CDR3 DNA reads TGTGCCAGCAGCACTAGCGGGAGTGCGGAGCTGTTTTTT. Translation: CASSTSGSAELFF.

This rearrangement joins TRBV6-5 to TRBJ1-2; 8 bases align to TRBD1. Trimming cost V 6 bases and J 8 bases; bases outside gene matches: 11. There are 14 residues in the CDR3. The V gene's germline CDR1 is MNHEY and CDR2 SVGAGI. The CDR3: CASRLGQGLHGYTF. CDR3 DNA: TGTGCCAGCAGATTAGGACAGGGCCTTCACGGCTACACCTTC.

The V and J genes are TRBV28 and TRBJ2-1; weak D call: TRBD2 (5 bases). Germline V CDR1 and CDR2: MDHEN, SYDVKM. CDR3 length: 15 residues. Between the trimmed V and J ends, which lost 8 bases and 0 bases, there was a span of 14 bases. The CDR3 sequence: CASGSIPLSYNEQFF. The CDR3 region has the DNA TGTGCCAGCGGGAGCATACCCCTCTCCTACAATGAGCAGTTCTTC.

The table lists this clone with a count of one. The chain carries TRBV25-1 and TRBJ2-1; 10 positions match TRBD2. In germline, CDR1 is MGHDK, CDR2 SYGVNS. The ends lost 2 bases at V and 7 bases at J; junction bases unmatched: 11. The CDR3 runs to 17 residues. The CDR3 DNA follows: TGTGCCAGCAGTGAAAGGGTGGGGAGCGGGAGGGGGAATGAGCAGTTCTTC. It is translated as CASSERVGSGRGNEQFF.

This chain joins TRBV5-1 and TRBJ1-1; 7 positions match TRBD1. Germline trimming cut 4 bases from V and 2 bases from J; bases unmatched to any gene: 5. The CDR3 runs to 14 residues. Germline V gene sequence: CDR1 SGHRS, CDR2 YFSETQ. The CDR3 sequence is CASSLRQGNTEAFF. The CDR3 DNA reads TGCGCCAGCAGCCTTCGACAGGGAAACACTGAAGCTTTCTTT.

The CDR3 is CASSIVGRVTGELFF. As DNA, the CDR3 is TGTGCCAGTAGTATAGTAGGTAGGGTGACCGGGGAGCTGTTTTTT. This rearrangement joins TRBV19 to TRBJ2-2, with no clear D. Germline CDR1 is LNHDA and CDR2 is SQIVND (reference sequence). The CDR3 is 15 amino acids. V dropped 1 base and J dropped 5 bases, with 11 bases sitting between them.

The chain links TRBV5-1 to TRBJ2-7; 9 nucleotides match TRBD1. The junction had 10 bases not matched to a gene; V was cut back by 4 bases and J by 5 bases. The CDR3 is 15 amino acids. The germline CDR1 and CDR2 sequences are SGHRS and YFSETQ. The CDR3, as DNA: TGCGCCAGCAGCGAAATGCCGGGACAGGGAAACGAGCAGTACTTC. It translates to CASSEMPGQGNEQYF.

This chain connects TRBV15 to TRBJ1-3; 11 bases match TRBD1. Germline trimming cut 1 base from V and 2 bases from J; bases unmatched to any gene: 4. The CDR3 runs to 17 residues. Germline CDR1 is LNHNV and CDR2 is YYDKDF (reference sequence). In DNA, the CDR3 is TGTGCCACCAGCAGAGGGCAGGGACAGGGGGCTGGAAACACCATATATTTT. Translated: CATSRGQGQGAGNTIYF.

This chain connects TRBV5-6 to TRBJ2-3, with 11 bases fitting TRBD2. This CDR3 contains 17 residues. With 0 bases clipped from V and 4 bases from J, the junction kept 7 bases outside the gene matches. From germline, CDR1 is SGHDT and CDR2 YYEEEE. The CDR3 is CASSLGLGTSGPDTQYF. CDR3 DNA sequence: TGTGCCAGCAGCTTGGGCCTCGGGACTAGCGGCCCAGATACGCAGTATTTT.

The chain uses TRBV2 and TRBJ2-1; D may be TRBD2 (6 bases). The CDR3 has 16 residues. The V end lost 3 bases, the J end lost 7 bases, and 19 bases lay between the germline ends. Germline V gives CDR1 SNHLY, CDR2 FYNNEI. CDR3 bases: TGTGCCAGCAGTGAGTCCGCACTTGCGGAGGGGAATGAGCAGTTCTTC. This translates into CASSESALAEGNEQFF.

The V call is TRBV11-2, the J call TRBJ2-5; 12 nucleotides align to TRBD2. The CDR3 totals 15 residues. CDR1 is SGHAT, CDR2 FQNNGV, per germline. V was pared by 5 bases and J by 2 bases, with 3 bases of the junction left unmatched. The CDR3 spells CASSGGTSGQETQYF. The DNA of the CDR3 is TGTGCCAGCAGCGGTGGGACTAGCGGGCAAGAGACCCAGTACTTC. Together with reference TRBV11-2 and TRBJ2-5, the CDR3 gives the full variable domain: EAGVAQSPRYKIIEKRQSVAFWCNPISGHATLYWYQQILGQGPKLLIQFQNNGVVDDSQLPKDRFSAERLKGVDSTLKIQPAKLEDSAVYLCASSGGTSGQETQYFGPGTRLLVL.